This T cell receptor beta chain was identified during a study of T cell changes during pregnancy in multiple sclerosis. Method: immunoSEQ multiplex PCR; TCRdb's copy keeps in-frame clones and lacks some. The sample lists over 60,000 clones, 91% seen once, with 0.7% in the top ten. The CDR3 runs to 13 residues. V shed 3 bases and J shed 1 base, with 7 bases lying between them. In germline, CDR1 is SGHNT, CDR2 YYREEE (reference sequence). V gene TRBV5-4 combines with J gene TRBJ2-5; D is unclear. The material sequenced was peripheral blood, taken in the third trimester of pregnancy. The TCR was taken from a female donor in good health, enrolled as a control in a pregnancy study. In DNA, the CDR3 is TGTGCCAGCAGCTACCACTTCCAAGAGACCCAGTACTTC. Translation gives CASSYHFQETQYF.